The entry that follows covers one TCR beta chain sequence. Its target is not known. Other nucleotide sequences from this sample produce the same CDR3. The record originates from a study of shared clonotypes between healthy human individuals. Study in general: Each donor's CD4 naive and CD4 memory cells filled three plates apiece, CD8 naive two, and CD8 memory one.

General study results and limits: Between several donors, naive CD4 clonotypes were shared at a level of approximately 5%.

The authors ran the assay at deep level. Original processing methods: ImmunoSEQ output lacked quality scores and full-length reads, limiting matched filtering. Only in-frame clones appear in the TCRdb table, and some are missing; sequencing was by immunoSEQ multiplex PCR. V, J and clone size derive from that table, while D and trimming were established from the DNA sequence. The data show some 2.4 million clones, with more than 85% seen just once and 0.36% held by the top ten. Sequenced input: naive CD4+ T cells from PBMCs. Subset meaning: CD45RA+ positively selected. This TCR derives from a man aged 18-30 years in good health. Some clones in this sample may be carry-over from other donors' samples.

The CDR3 DNA follows: TGTGCCAGCTCACGAACCGGGACTAGCGGATACACAGATACGCAGTATTTT. As protein: CASSRTGTSGYTDTQYF. V usage is TRBV18 and J usage is TRBJ2-3; 11 bases fit TRBD2. The CDR3 spans 17 residues. V gave up 4 bases and J gave up 2 bases; unmatched junction bases: 8. Germline CDR1 is KGHSH and CDR2 is LQKENI.